The 3 T cell receptor beta chains below come from one sample, sequenced in a study of blood T cells in healthy people across ages. Alongside a J-beta primer mix, a sample-barcoded 5' primer served in a second PCR lasting roughly 6 to 11 cycles. TCRdb passed the 5' RACE reads through MiXCR, listing each CDR3 protein once. The sample includes 800,000 to 1,000,000 distinct CDR3 sequences, under 50% of them seen just once. Sequencing was carried out using blood. The source is a man aged 30 to 45 in good health.

This sequence joins TRBV16 and TRBJ2-5; TRBD1 aligns across 8 bases. The J segment lost 3 bases and the V segment lost 2 bases, leaving 8 bases of the junction unmatched. The CDR3 consists of 16 residues. Germline V gives CDR1 KGHSY, CDR2 FQNENV. CDR3 sequence: CASSQLSTGAEETQYF. Written as DNA, the CDR3 is TGTGCCAGCAGCCAACTATCGACAGGGGCGGAAGAGACCCAGTACTTC. The variable domain in full, with the rest retrieved from reference TRBV16 and TRBJ2-5, is GEEVAQTPKHLVRGEGQKAKLYCAPIKGHSYVFWYQQVLKNEFKFLISFQNENVFDETGMPKERFSAKCLPNSPCSLEIQATKLEDSAVYFCASSQLSTGAEETQYFGPGTRLLVL.

This clonotype was observed a few times. The V gene is TRBV20-1, the J gene TRBJ2-1; tentative D call: TRBD1 (6 bases). The V gene lost 6 bases and the J gene lost 3 bases, with 15 bases spanning the gap. The CDR3 sequence is 14 residues long. Germline CDR1 and CDR2: DFQATT and SNEGSKA (reference sequence). This chain's CDR3 is CSAEGDVLYNEQFF. The CDR3 DNA reads TGCAGTGCCGAGGGGGACGTCCTCTACAATGAGCAGTTCTTC.

This chain links TRBV28 with TRBJ2-3; 8 nucleotides agree with TRBD2. CDR3 length: 15 residues. V shed 5 bases, J shed 4 bases, and the junction held 8 bases outside the gene matches. The germline V gene has CDR1 MDHEN and CDR2 SYDVKM. Here the CDR3 DNA reads TGTGCCAGCAGTACTCAGCGGGGGATCGCAGATACGCAGTATTTT. It yields the protein CASSTQRGIADTQYF.